This T cell receptor beta chain appears in the sequencing data of a study of T cell responses to AZD1222 COVID-19 vaccine. For the study at large: Second doses at about 4 or about 12 weeks were pooled. Points from the study as a whole: Only after the peak T cell response were repertoires sampled. Spike-specific TCR breadth and depth rose after two AZD1222 doses. Clonal diversity may have been underestimated, and the donors were mostly white British, with more females than males.

Measured with immunoSEQ multiplex PCR; TCRdb has only the in-frame clones, and not every one. The sample holds some 130,000 clones, about nine tenths seen once. Concerning this clone itself: Its antigen is unidentified.

V shed 4 bases and J 7 bases; nucleotides not matched to a gene: 9. Germline V gene lookup returns CDR1 SGHKS and CDR2 YYEKEE (reference sequence). The CDR3 loop spans 16 amino acids. The sequenced sample was peripheral blood, obtained on day 0 of AZD1222 vaccination. This chain uses TRBV5-5 with TRBJ1-6, with 9 bases identical to TRBD1. This clonotype originated in an adult in good health. The DNA for the CDR3 is TGTGCCAGCAGCATTGGACAGGGGCTACAAAATTCACCCCTCCACTTT. Encoded protein: CASSIGQGLQNSPLHF.